The 18 T cell receptor beta chains below were found in one sample sequenced in a study of CD8+CD57+ T cells in acquired aplastic anemia. Sequencing was done on patients that had shown CD8+CD57+ cell expansion by flow cytometry. Investigators profiled TCR beta VDJ and CDR3 from genomic DNA template. One entry per CDR3 protein results from TCRdb running MiXCR on the reads. The data contain some 180,000 distinct CDR3 sequences, around 63% of them seen just once; the ten biggest clones take up more than 40%. The source material was sorted CD4+, CD8+, or CD8+CD57+ T cells (not recorded which) from PBMCs. These receptors were collected from a human donor with aplastic anemia.

The chain carries TRBV7-8 and TRBJ1-2, with D possibly matching TRBD1 (6 bases). Germline V gene sequence: CDR1 SGHVS, CDR2 FQNEAQ. This CDR3 comprises 13 residues. Trimming stripped 5 bases from V and 6 bases from J, with 13 bases between. Here the CDR3 DNA reads TGTGCCAGCAGCCAGAACAGGGAGGATGGCTACACCTTC. Protein product: CASSQNREDGYTF.

This chain uses TRBV7-3 with TRBJ2-3; the D gene is possibly TRBD1 (6 bases). CDR3 size: 13 residues. CDR1 is SGHTA and CDR2 is FQGTGA in the germline V gene. Trimming took 6 bases from V and 11 from J, leaving 18 bases between them. The CDR3 nucleotides read TGTGCCAGCAGTTTTACAGGGCCCCTCGGGCAGTATTTT. This gives the protein CASSFTGPLGQYF.

The J gene is TRBJ2-1, the V gene TRBV24-1; TRBD1 matches at 7 bases. The ends lost 5 bases at V and 8 bases at J; junction bases unmatched: 8. CDR3 length equals 14 residues. Germline CDR1 reads KGHDR; CDR2 reads SFDVKD. CDR3 sequence reads: CATSGAGQVHEQFF. CDR3 in DNA: TGTGCCACCAGTGGGGCCGGACAGGTGCATGAGCAGTTCTTC.

This rearrangement joins TRBV2 to TRBJ1-6; possible D gene TRBD1, 5 bases. The CDR3 is 13 residues long. Germline V gene lookup returns CDR1 SNHLY and CDR2 FYNNEI. Between the trimmed V and J ends, which lost 8 bases and 7 bases, there was a span of 12 bases. The CDR3 sequence is CASLRDGNSPLHF. CDR3 coding DNA: TGTGCCAGCCTCCGGGACGGCAATTCACCCCTCCACTTT.

As for this clonotype: Since no conserved phenylalanine or tryptophan closes the CDR3, a read error is the likely cause. V and J are TRBV2 and TRBJ2-7; possibly TRBD1 for D (6 bases). Germline assignment: CDR1 SNHLY and CDR2 FYNNEI. The CDR3 has 13 amino acids. Here the CDR3 reads CASSYNREHEQYL. CDR3 DNA sequence: TGCGCCAGCAGTTACAACAGGGAACACGAGCAGTACTTA.

The gene calls are TRBV10-3 and TRBJ2-3; 15 nucleotides line up with TRBD2. V trimming: 10 bases; J trimming: 4 bases; junction bases outside the gene matches: 9. The CDR3 has 16 amino acids. CDR1 is ENHRY, CDR2 SYGVKD, per germline. CDR3 loop: CATSGTSGGRADTQYF. DNA of the CDR3: TGTGCCACTTCCGGGACTAGCGGGGGGCGCGCAGATACGCAGTATTTT.

The rearrangement uses TRBV7-9 and TRBJ1-2; tentatively, D is TRBD1 (6 bases). The germline CDR1 and CDR2 sequences are SEHNR and FQNEAQ (reference sequence). The CDR3 loop spans 16 amino acids. Trimming cost V 3 bases and J 3 bases, with 17 bases left between them. The CDR3 spells CASSLRAGAGDYGYTF. The CDR3 DNA follows: TGTGCCAGCAGCTTGCGGGCAGGGGCGGGGGACTATGGCTACACCTTC. The full variable domain, its missing parts supplied by reference TRBV7-9 and TRBJ1-2, is DTGVSQNPRHKITKRGQNVTFRCDPISEHNRLYWYRQTLGQGPEFLTYFQNEAQLEKSRLLSDRFSAERPKGSFSTLEIQRTEQGDSAMYLCASSLRAGAGDYGYTFGSGTRLTVV.

This clonotype has only one observation. The chain uses TRBV19 and TRBJ2-7; D may be TRBD2 (5 bases). CDR1 LNHDA and CDR2 SQIVND come from the germline V gene (reference sequence). The CDR3 runs to 16 residues. Trimming left V 5 bases short and J 3 bases short, with 20 bases between. In DNA form, the CDR3 reads TGTGCCAGTAGTTCCTTCGGTAGCGCCTTTTTCTACGAGCAGTACTTC. Translation gives CASSSFGSAFFYEQYF.

J is TRBJ1-1 and V is TRBV10-3, with 9 nucleotides matching TRBD1. With V trimmed by 1 base and J by 1 base, 1 base remained unmatched. Germline values: CDR1 ENHRY, CDR2 SYGVKD. CDR3 size: 15 residues. The CDR3 is CAISELGQGNTEAFF. DNA for the CDR3: TGTGCCATCAGTGAGTTGGGACAGGGGAACACTGAAGCTTTCTTT.

The chain couples TRBV29-1 to TRBJ1-1; TRBD1 might be the D (5 bases). This CDR3 comprises 12 residues. Trimming stripped 8 bases from V and 4 bases from J, with 14 bases between. From germline, CDR1 is SQVTM and CDR2 ANQGSEA. The CDR3 region is CSQDPGGTEAFF. In nucleotides, the CDR3 is TGCAGCCAAGATCCCGGGGGCACTGAAGCTTTCTTT. Filled out from reference TRBV29-1 and TRBJ1-1, the complete variable domain reads SAVISQKPSRDICQRGTSLTIQCQVDSQVTMMFWYRQQPGQSLTLIATANQGSEATYESGFVIDKFPISRPNLTFSTLTVSNMSPEDSSIYLCSQDPGGTEAFFGQGTRLTVV.

This clonotype was detected ten times or more. Here the CDR3 DNA reads TGTGCTAGTGGCCAGCATCGACTCGCTGCTAACTATGGCTACACCTTC. This codes for CASGQHRLAANYGYTF. The chain links TRBV12-5 to TRBJ1-2, with D hard to call. The CDR3 spans 16 residues. The germline V gene encodes CDR1 LGHNT and CDR2 FRNRAP. Trimming removed 6 bases at V and 0 bases at J, with 17 bases between.

The chain combines TRBV20-1 with TRBJ2-3, with TRBD2 identical over 10 bases. From germline, CDR1 is DFQATT and CDR2 SNEGSKA (reference sequence). Trimming took 7 bases from V and 3 from J; bases not matched to a gene: 13. This CDR3 is 16 amino acids long. This chain's CDR3 is CSGEYWGLAKTDTQYF. For the CDR3, the DNA is TGCAGTGGCGAGTATTGGGGACTAGCGAAGACAGATACGCAGTATTTT.

J is TRBJ2-7 and V is TRBV7-8, with TRBD2 identical over 9 bases. With V trimmed by 1 base and J by 13 bases, 5 bases remained unmatched. The CDR3 consists of 12 residues. The germline V gene has CDR1 SGHVS and CDR2 FQNEAQ. CDR3 nucleotides: TGTGCCAGCAGCTTAGACGAGCGGGAGGTTTACTTC. It yields the protein CASSLDEREVYF.

This chain uses TRBV3-1 with TRBJ1-5; 10 positions match TRBD1. The germline V gene encodes CDR1 LGHDT and CDR2 YNNKEL (reference sequence). The trim removed 6 bases at V and 6 bases at J, leaving 8 bases unmatched. The CDR3 contains 15 residues. CDR3 residues: CASSRGTGVFQPQHF. The CDR3 DNA follows: TGTGCCAGCAGTCGAGGGACAGGGGTTTTTCAGCCCCAGCATTTT.

Details on this clonotype: This may be a read error, as it is one base from a much larger clone. The chain employs TRBV7-9 and TRBJ2-3; 7 positions agree with TRBD2. The V gene's germline CDR1 is SEHNR and CDR2 FQNEAQ (reference sequence). The trim removed 8 bases at V and 4 bases at J, leaving 15 bases unmatched. This CDR3 is 16 amino acids long. The CDR3 DNA reads as TGTGCCAGCGGCCCTCAGTATAGCGGGTCCTCAGATACGCAGTATTTT. Translated, it gives CASGPQYSGSSDTQYF. Filled out from reference TRBV7-9 and TRBJ2-3, the complete variable domain reads DTGVSQNPRHKITKRGQNVTFRCDPISEHNRLYWYRQTLGQGPEFLTYFQNEAQLEKSRLLSDRFSAERPKGSFSTLEIQRTEQGDSAMYLCASGPQYSGSSDTQYFGPGTRLTVL.

This clonotype was found many times. The V gene is TRBV7-8, the J gene TRBJ2-5; D call uncertain. Deletions cut 0 bases from V and 4 bases from J, with 15 bases between. Germline loops: CDR1 SGHVS, CDR2 FQNEAQ. This CDR3 has 16 residues. CDR3 protein: CASSLAWLPSRETQYF. Written as DNA, the CDR3 is TGTGCCAGCAGCTTAGCCTGGCTCCCGTCACGAGAGACCCAGTACTTC.

The chain uses TRBV2 and TRBJ2-3; 7 bases align to TRBD1. The CDR3 contains 14 residues. V shed 8 bases, J shed 1 base, and the junction held 6 bases outside the gene matches. Germline V gene data show CDR1 as SNHLY and CDR2 as FYNNEI. The CDR3 loop reads CASVRGQGTDTQYF. The CDR3 bases are TGTGCCAGCGTACGAGGACAGGGCACAGATACGCAGTATTTT.

This clonotype was seen only a few times. CDR3 bases: TGTGCCAGCAAACTAGCGGGGGTGGGCGAGCAGTACTTC. Encoded protein: CASKLAGVGEQYF. The chain uses TRBV5-4 and TRBJ2-7, with 11 nucleotides matching TRBD2. This CDR3 is 13 amino acids long. J gave up 6 bases and V 6 bases, and 5 bases lay outside the gene matches. Germline V gene data show CDR1 as SGHNT and CDR2 as YYREEE (reference sequence).